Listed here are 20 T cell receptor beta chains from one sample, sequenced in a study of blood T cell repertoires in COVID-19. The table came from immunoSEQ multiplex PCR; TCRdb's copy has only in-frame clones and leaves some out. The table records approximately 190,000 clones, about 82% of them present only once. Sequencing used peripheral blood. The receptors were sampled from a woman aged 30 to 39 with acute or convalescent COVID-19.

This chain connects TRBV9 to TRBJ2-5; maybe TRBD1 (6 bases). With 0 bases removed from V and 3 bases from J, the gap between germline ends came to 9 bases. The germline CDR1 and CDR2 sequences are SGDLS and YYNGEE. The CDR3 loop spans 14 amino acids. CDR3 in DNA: TGTGCCAGCAGCGTAGCCCAGGGGAAAGAGACCCAGTACTTC. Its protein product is CASSVAQGKETQYF.

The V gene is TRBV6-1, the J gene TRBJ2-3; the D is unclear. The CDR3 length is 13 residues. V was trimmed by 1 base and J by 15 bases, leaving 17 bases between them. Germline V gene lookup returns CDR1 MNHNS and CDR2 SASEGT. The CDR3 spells CASSEGLRPVRYF. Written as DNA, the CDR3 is TGTGCCAGCAGTGAAGGGTTGCGGCCCGTGAGATATTTT.

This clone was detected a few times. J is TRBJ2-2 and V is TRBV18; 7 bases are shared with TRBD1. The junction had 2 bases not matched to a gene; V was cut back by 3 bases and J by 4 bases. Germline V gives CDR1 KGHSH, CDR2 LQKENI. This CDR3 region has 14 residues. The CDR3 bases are TGTGCCAGCTCACCGGGACAGCTCACCGGGGAGCTGTTTTTT. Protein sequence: CASSPGQLTGELFF.

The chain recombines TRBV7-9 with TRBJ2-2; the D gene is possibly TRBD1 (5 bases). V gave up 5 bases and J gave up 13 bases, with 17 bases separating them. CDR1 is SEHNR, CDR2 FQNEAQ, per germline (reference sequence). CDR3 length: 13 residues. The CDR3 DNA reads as TGTGCCAGCAGCGACAGAGGATCAGAATCGCTGTTTTTT. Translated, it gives CASSDRGSESLFF. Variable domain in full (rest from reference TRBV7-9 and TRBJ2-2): DTGVSQNPRHKITKRGQNVTFRCDPISEHNRLYWYRQTLGQGPEFLTYFQNEAQLEKSRLLSDRFSAERPKGSFSTLEIQRTEQGDSAMYLCASSDRGSESLFFGEGSRLTVL.

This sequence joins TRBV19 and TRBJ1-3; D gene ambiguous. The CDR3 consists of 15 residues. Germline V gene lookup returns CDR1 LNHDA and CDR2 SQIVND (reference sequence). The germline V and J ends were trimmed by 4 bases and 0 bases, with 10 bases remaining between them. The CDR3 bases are TGTGCCAGTAGTACCTACGCCTTCTCTGGAAACACCATATATTTT. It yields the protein CASSTYAFSGNTIYF.

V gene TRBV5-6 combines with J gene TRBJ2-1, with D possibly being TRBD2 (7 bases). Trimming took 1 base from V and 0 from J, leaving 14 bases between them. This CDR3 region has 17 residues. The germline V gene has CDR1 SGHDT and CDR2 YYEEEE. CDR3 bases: TGTGCCAGCAGCTTGCGTACGGGGGGCCTCTCCTACAATGAGCAGTTCTTC. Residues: CASSLRTGGLSYNEQFF.

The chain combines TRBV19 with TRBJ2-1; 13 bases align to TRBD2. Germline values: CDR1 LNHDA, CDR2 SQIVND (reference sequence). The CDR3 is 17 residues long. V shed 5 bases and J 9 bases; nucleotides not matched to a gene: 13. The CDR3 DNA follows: TGTGCCAGTAGTGGAGAGACAGGGACTAGCGGGGCAGGTGAGCAGTTCTTC. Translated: CASSGETGTSGAGEQFF.

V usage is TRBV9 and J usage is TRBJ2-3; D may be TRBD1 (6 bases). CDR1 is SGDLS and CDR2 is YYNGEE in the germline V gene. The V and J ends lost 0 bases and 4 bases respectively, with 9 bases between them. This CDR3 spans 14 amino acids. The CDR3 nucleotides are TGTGCCAGCAGCGTAGGATGGGGGCCAGATACGCAGTATTTT. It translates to CASSVGWGPDTQYF.

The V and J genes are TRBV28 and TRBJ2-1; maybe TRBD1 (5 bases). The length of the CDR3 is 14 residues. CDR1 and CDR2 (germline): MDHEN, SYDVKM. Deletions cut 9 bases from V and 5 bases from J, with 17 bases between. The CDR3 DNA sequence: TGTGCCAGTCCAGGGCAGGTTTTTGACAATGAGCAGTTCTTC. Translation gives CASPGQVFDNEQFF.

CDR3 DNA: TGTGCCAGCAGCTTATCCAGCGGGAAAGCCTACGAGCAGTACTTC. This codes for CASSLSSGKAYEQYF. This rearrangement joins TRBV7-6 to TRBJ2-7; 7 bases fit TRBD2. CDR1 SGHVS and CDR2 FNYEAQ come from the germline V gene. This CDR3 is 15 amino acids long. The V and J ends lost 2 bases and 2 bases, in that order; junction bases with no gene match: 6.

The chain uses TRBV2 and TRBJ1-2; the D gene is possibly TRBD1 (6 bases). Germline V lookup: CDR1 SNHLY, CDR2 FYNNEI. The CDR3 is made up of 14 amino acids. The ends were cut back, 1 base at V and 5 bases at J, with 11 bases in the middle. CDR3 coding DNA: TGTGCCAGCAGTGAAGGCGCCAGGGGATATGGCTACACCTTC. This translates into CASSEGARGYGYTF. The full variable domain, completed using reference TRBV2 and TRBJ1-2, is EPEVTQTPSHQVTQMGQEVILRCVPISNHLYFYWYRQILGQKVEFLVSFYNNEISEKSEIFDDQFSVERPDGSNFTLKIRSTKLEDSAMYFCASSEGARGYGYTFGSGTRLTVV.

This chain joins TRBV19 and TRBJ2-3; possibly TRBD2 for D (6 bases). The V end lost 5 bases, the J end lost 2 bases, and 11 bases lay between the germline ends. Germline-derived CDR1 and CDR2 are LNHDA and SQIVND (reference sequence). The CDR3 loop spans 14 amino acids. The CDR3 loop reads CASSLSGSTDTQYF. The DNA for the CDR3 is TGTGCCAGTAGTCTAAGCGGGTCCACAGATACGCAGTATTTT. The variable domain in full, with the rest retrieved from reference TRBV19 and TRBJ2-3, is DGGITQSPKYLFRKEGQNVTLSCEQNLNHDAMYWYRQDPGQGLRLIYYSQIVNDFQKGDIAEGYSVSREKKESFPLTVTSAQKNPTAFYLCASSLSGSTDTQYFGPGTRLTVL.

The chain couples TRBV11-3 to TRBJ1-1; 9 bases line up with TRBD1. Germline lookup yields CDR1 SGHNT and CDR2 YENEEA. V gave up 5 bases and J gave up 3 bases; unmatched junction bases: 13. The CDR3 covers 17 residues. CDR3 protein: CASSPGPGQGSDTEAFF. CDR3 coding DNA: TGTGCCAGCAGCCCTGGCCCGGGACAGGGATCGGACACTGAAGCTTTCTTT. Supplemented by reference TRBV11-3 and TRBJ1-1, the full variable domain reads EAGVVQSPRYKIIEKKQPVAFWCNPISGHNTLYWYLQNLGQGPELLIRYENEEAVDDSQLPKDRFSAERLKGVDSTLKIQPAELGDSAVYLCASSPGPGQGSDTEAFFGQGTRLTVV.

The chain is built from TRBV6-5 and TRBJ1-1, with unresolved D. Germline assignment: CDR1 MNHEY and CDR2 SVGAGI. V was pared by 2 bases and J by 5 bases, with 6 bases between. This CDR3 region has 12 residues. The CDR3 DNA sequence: TGTGCCAGCAGTTACCTGGCAACTGAAGCTTTCTTT. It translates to CASSYLATEAFF.

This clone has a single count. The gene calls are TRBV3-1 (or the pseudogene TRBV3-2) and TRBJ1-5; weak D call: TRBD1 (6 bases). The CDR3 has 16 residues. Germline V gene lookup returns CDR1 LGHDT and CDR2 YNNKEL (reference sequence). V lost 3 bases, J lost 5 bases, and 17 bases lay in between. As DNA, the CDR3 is TGTGCCAGCAGCCATACTCCCTGGACAGTTGATCAGCCCCAGCATTTT. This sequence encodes CASSHTPWTVDQPQHF.

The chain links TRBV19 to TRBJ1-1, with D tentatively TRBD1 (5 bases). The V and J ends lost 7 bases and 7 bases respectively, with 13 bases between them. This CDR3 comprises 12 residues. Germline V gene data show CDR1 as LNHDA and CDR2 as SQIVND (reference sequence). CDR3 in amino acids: CASTPGLGEAFF. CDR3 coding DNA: TGTGCCAGTACCCCAGGGTTGGGTGAAGCTTTCTTT.

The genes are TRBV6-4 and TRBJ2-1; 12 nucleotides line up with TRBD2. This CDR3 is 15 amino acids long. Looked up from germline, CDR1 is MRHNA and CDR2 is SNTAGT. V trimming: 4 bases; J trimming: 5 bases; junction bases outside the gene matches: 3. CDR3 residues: CASSALAGGNNEQFF. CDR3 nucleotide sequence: TGTGCCAGCAGTGCCCTAGCGGGGGGGAACAATGAGCAGTTCTTC.

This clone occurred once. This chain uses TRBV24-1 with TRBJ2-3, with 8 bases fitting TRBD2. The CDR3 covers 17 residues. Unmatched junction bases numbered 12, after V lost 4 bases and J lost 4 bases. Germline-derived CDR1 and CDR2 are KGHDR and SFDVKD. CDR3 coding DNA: TGTGCCACCAGTGAACTCAACTCCGGGACTAGAGCAGATACGCAGTATTTT. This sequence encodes CATSELNSGTRADTQYF.

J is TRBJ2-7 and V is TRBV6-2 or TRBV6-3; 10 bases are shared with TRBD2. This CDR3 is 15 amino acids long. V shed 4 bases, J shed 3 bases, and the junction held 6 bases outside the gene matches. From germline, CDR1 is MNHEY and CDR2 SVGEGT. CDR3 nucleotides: TGTGCCAGCAGTTTGTCTAGCGGGAGCCGCTACGAGCAGTACTTC. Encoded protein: CASSLSSGSRYEQYF.

This CDR3 reads CASSYGRLGFQETQYF. CDR3 in DNA: TGTGCCAGCAGTTACGGTAGACTAGGGTTCCAAGAGACCCAGTACTTC. The chain uses TRBV6-5 and TRBJ2-5; possibly TRBD2 for D (6 bases). Per germline, CDR1 MNHEY and CDR2 SVGAGI. The CDR3 totals 16 residues. V was cut by 2 bases and J by 1 base, with 14 bases left in between.